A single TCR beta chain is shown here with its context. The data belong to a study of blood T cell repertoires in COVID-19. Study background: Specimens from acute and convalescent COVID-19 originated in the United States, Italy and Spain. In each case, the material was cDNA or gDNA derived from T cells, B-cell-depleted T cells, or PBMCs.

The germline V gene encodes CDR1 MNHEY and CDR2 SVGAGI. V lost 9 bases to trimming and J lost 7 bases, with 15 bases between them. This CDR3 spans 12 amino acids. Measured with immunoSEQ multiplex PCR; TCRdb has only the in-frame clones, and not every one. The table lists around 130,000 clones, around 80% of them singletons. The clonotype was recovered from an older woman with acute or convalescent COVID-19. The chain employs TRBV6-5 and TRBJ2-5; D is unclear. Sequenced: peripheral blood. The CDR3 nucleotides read TGTGCCAGTGGAACCGGTCGAGGGACCCAGTACTTC. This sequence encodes CASGTGRGTQYF.